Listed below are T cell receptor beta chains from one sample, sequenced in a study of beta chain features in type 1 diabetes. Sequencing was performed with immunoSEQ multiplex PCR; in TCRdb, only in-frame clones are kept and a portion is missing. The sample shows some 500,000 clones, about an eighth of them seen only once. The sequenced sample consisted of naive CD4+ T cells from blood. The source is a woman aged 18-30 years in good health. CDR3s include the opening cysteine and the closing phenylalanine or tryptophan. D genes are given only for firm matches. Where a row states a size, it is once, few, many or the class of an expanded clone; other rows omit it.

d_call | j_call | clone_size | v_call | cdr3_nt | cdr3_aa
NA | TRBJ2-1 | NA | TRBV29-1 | TGCAGCGGGGGGGTGCGACAAAATGAGCAGTTCTTC | CSGGVRQNEQFF
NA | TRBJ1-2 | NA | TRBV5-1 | TGCGCCAGCAGCTTGGGCTCCTCGGGGCTCGGCACCTTC | CASSLGSSGLGTF
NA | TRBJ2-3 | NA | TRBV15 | TGTGCCACCGCCGTCGCAAGCACAGATACGCAGTATTTT | CATAVASTDTQYF
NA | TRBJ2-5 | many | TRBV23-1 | TGCGCCAGCAGTCAATCGTCAGGGAAACAAGAGACCCAGTACTTC | CASSQSSGKQETQYF
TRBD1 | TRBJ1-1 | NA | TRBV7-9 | TGTGCCAGCATCGAGACAGGGAAAAACACTGAAGCTTTCTTT | CASIETGKNTEAFF
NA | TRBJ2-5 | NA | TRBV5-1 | TGCGCCAGCAGCTTCCAGGGCCAAGAGACCCAGTACTTC | CASSFQGQETQYF
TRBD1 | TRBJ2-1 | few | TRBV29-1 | TGCAGCGTTGACAGGGGGCTCTACAATGAGCAGTTCTTC | CSVDRGLYNEQFF
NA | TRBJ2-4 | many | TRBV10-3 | TGTGCCATCAGTGAGTCACGATATAGCATTCAGTACTTC | CAISESRYSIQYF
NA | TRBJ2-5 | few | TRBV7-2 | TGTGCCAGCAGCTTAGACGCTTTGACAGGTCTACAAGAGACCCAGTACTTC | CASSLDALTGLQETQYF
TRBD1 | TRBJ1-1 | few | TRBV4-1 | TGCGCCAGCAGCCAAGTCGGGACAGGGACTGAAGCTTTCTTT | CASSQVGTGTEAFF
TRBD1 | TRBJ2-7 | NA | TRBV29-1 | TGCAGCGTTGAAGATCATCGCAGGGGGCCCTACGAGCAGTACTTC | CSVEDHRRGPYEQYF
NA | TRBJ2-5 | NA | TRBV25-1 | TGTGCCAGCAGTGATACCGGGACACCTCAAGAGACCCAGTACTTC | CASSDTGTPQETQYF
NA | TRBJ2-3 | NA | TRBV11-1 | TGTGCCAGCAGCTTAGCGCCGAGCCCAGATACGCAGTATTTT | CASSLAPSPDTQYF
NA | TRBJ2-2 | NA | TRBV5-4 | TGTGCCAGCAGCTTTATCCAGGGGAGAATCGGGGAGCTGTTTTTT | CASSFIQGRIGELFF
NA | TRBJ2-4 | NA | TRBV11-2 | TGTGCCAGCAGCTTAGCAGGACGGGAAAACATTCAGTACTTC | CASSLAGRENIQYF
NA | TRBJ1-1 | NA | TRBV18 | TGTGCCAGCTCACCAGGGGCCACTGAAGCTTTCTTT | CASSPGATEAFF
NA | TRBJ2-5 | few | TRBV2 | TGTGCCAGCAGTGAACGAGCCCGAGGGACCCAGTACTTC | CASSERARGTQYF
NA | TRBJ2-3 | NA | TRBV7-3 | TGTGCCAGCAGCTTAACGGCGAAACCTCGAGATACGCAGTATTTT | CASSLTAKPRDTQYF
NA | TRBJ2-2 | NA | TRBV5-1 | TGCGCCAGCAGCGCCACAGTATCCGGCGCCGGGGAGCTGTTTTTT | CASSATVSGAGELFF
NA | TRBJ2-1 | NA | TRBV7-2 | TGTGCCAGCAGCTACAGGGTCAATGAGCAGTTCTTC | CASSYRVNEQFF